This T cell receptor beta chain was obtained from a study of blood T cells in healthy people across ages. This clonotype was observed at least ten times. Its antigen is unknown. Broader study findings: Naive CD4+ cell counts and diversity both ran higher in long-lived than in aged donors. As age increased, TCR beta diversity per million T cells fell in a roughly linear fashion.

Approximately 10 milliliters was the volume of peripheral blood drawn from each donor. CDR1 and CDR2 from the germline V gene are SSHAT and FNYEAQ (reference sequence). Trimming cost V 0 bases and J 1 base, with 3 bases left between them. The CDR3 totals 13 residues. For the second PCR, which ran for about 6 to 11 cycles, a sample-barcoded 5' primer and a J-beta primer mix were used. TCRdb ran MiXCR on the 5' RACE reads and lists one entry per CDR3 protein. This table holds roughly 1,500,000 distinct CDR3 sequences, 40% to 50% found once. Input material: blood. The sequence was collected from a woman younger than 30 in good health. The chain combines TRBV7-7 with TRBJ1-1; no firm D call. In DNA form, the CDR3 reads TGTGCCAGCAGCTTAGCGGCGAACACTGAAGCTTTCTTT. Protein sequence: CASSLAANTEAFF.